This T cell receptor beta chain was found in a study of blood T cell repertoires in COVID-19. On the study more broadly: T cells, B-cell-depleted T cells, or PBMCs supplied cDNA or gDNA.

The V gene's germline CDR1 is MGHRA and CDR2 YSYEKL. The CDR3 length is 16 residues. Trimming left V 2 bases short and J 9 bases short, with 20 bases between. TCRdb's copy holds only in-frame clones and misses some; the assay was immunoSEQ multiplex PCR. The sample comprises 80,000 to 100,000 clones, roughly nine tenths of which are singletons, and 1.8% rests with the top ten. Material: peripheral blood. V usage is TRBV4-1 and J usage is TRBJ2-1; weak D call: TRBD2 (7 bases). This clonotype was obtained from a human donor with active COVID-19. The donor label of this sample is uncertain. The CDR3 spells CASSQSGLGGAPEQFF. As DNA, the CDR3 is TGCGCCAGCAGCCAATCGGGGCTAGGGGGGGCCCCTGAGCAGTTCTTC.